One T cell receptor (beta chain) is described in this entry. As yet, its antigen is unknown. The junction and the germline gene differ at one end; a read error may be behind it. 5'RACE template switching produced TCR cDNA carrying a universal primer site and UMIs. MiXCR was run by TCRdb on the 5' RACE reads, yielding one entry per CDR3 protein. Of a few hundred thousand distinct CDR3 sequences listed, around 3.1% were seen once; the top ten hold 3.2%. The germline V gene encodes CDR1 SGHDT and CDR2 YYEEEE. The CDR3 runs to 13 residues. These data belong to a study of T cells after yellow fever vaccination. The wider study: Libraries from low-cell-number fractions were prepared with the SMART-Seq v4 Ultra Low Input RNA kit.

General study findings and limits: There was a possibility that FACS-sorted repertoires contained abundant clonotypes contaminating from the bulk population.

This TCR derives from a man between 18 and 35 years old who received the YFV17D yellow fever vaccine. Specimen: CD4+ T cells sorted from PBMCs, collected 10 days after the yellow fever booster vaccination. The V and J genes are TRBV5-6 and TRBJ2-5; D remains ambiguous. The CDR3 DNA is TGTGCCAGCAGCTCAGCCCGACAAGAGACCCACTACTTC. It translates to CASSSARQETHYF.